Sequencing of this TCR beta chain was carried out in a study of identical twins. One entry per CDR3 protein results from TCRdb running MiXCR on the 5' RACE reads. The sample holds about 890,000 distinct CDR3 sequences; roughly an eighth are singletons and the top ten take about 1.5%. V lost 6 bases and J 4 bases, leaving 13 bases between the germline ends. This CDR3 is 14 amino acids long. This clonotype was observed at least ten times. A further study also used this sample, focusing on yellow fever vaccine responses in identical twins.

The specimen was PBMCs. The sequence was obtained from a woman younger than 30 in good health. The rearrangement links TRBV12-3 or TRBV12-4 to TRBJ1-3; D possibly corresponds to TRBD1 (6 bases). CDR3 sequence reads: CASRKTGIGNTIYF. The CDR3 nucleotides read TGTGCCAGCAGAAAAACAGGGATAGGAAACACCATATATTTT.